This T cell receptor (beta chain) was found in a study of T cell responses to AZD1222 COVID-19 vaccine. Whole-study findings and limits: Reports indicate that nearly half of spike-specific TCRs are directed at unmutated variant regions. Across spike, vaccine-associated CD4 TCRs were found, dominant at 160-218 and 743-854. A mostly white British donor set with more females was recruited, and clonal diversity was possibly underestimated. Spike-specific TCR breadth and depth were elevated following two AZD1222 doses.

As concerns this clone: As yet, its antigen is unknown.

Libraries were prepared by immunoSEQ multiplex PCR; TCRdb keeps only in-frame clonotypes and omits some of them. The sample lists 100,000 to 150,000 clones, about 82% seen once, with 17% in the top ten. The material was peripheral blood, obtained 28 days after the second AZD1222 dose. This sequence originates from an adult who received the AZD1222 COVID-19 vaccine.

The CDR3 loop reads CASRRSGGSVFGTEAFF. The CDR3 bases are TGTGCCAGCCGACGATCAGGGGGCTCGGTTTTTGGCACTGAAGCTTTCTTT. This sequence joins TRBV6-6 and TRBJ1-1, with 8 positions matching TRBD1. With V trimmed by 8 bases and J by 4 bases, 18 bases remained unmatched. Germline V CDR1 and CDR2: MNHNY, SVGAGI (reference sequence). This CDR3 contains 17 residues.